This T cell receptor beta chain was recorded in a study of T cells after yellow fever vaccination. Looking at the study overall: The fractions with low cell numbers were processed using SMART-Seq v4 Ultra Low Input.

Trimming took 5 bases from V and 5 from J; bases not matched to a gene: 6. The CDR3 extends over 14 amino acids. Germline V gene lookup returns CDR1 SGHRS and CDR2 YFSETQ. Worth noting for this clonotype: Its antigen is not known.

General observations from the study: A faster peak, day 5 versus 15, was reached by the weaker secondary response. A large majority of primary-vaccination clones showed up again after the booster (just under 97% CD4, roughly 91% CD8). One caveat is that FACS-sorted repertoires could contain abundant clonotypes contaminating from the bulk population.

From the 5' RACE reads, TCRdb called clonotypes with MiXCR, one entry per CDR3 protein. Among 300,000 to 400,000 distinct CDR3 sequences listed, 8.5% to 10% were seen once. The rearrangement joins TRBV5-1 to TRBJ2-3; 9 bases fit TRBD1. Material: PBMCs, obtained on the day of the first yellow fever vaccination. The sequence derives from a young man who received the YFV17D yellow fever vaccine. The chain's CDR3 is CASRQGAEGDTQYF. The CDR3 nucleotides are TGCGCCAGCAGACAGGGGGCTGAAGGAGATACGCAGTATTTT. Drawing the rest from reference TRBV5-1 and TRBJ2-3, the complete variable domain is KAGVTQTPRYLIKTRGQQVTLSCSPISGHRSVSWYQQTPGQGLQFLFEYFSETQRNKGNFPGRFSGRQFSNSRSEMNVSTLELGDSALYLCASRQGAEGDTQYFGPGTRLTVL.